A single sample gave rise to the 9 T cell receptor beta chains below, sequenced in a study of molecular identifiers for immune sequencing clone quantification. Using its own MiXCR run on the PCR reads, TCRdb lists one record per CDR3 protein. The sample contains approximately 500,000 distinct CDR3 sequences, 20% to 25% of which appear only once. Sequencing was performed on naive CD8+ T cells from blood, with Jurkat cell RNA spiked in. As to subset: FACS-sorted CD8+CD4-CCR7+CD45RA+ naive T cells. The receptor source for this set is a human donor in good health. Some libraries in this study had Jurkat cell RNA spiked in.

The chain has TRBV14 and TRBJ2-7; 9 bases are shared with TRBD2. The germline CDR1 and CDR2 sequences are SGHDN and FVKESK. Trimming removed 6 bases from V and 2 bases from J; junction bases left unmatched: 5. This CDR3 contains 14 residues. In DNA form, the CDR3 reads TGTGCCAGCAGTAGGAGCGGGAGGCCCTACGAGCAGTACTTC. Amino acids: CASSRSGRPYEQYF.

The rearrangement links TRBV12-3 or TRBV12-4 to TRBJ2-7; D might be TRBD1 or TRBD2, each matching 5 bases. The CDR3 contains 15 residues. V lost 5 bases and J lost 3, with 17 bases in between. The DNA for the CDR3 is TGTGCCAGCAGTCCGCCAATACCGGGGCGCTACGAGCAGTACTTC. Translating gives CASSPPIPGRYEQYF.

This clonotype was observed many times. This chain joins TRBV25-1 and TRBJ1-5; 8 bases map to TRBD1. CDR3 length equals 15 residues. The ends lost 3 bases at V and 4 bases at J; junction bases unmatched: 5. Germline CDR1 and CDR2: MGHDK and SYGVNS. Written as DNA, the CDR3 is TGTGCCAGCAGTGACGGGACAGGAAGGAATCAGCCCCAGCATTTT. Encoded protein: CASSDGTGRNQPQHF. Combining the CDR3 with reference TRBV25-1 and TRBJ1-5 gives the whole variable domain EADIYQTPRYLVIGTGKKITLECSQTMGHDKMYWYQQDPGMELHLIHYSYGVNSTEKGDLSSESTVSRIRTEHFPLTLESARPSHTSQYLCASSDGTGRNQPQHFGDGTRLSIL.

The gene calls are TRBV19 and TRBJ2-3; D may be TRBD1 or TRBD2 (5 bases each). CDR1 is LNHDA, CDR2 SQIVND, per germline (reference sequence). The V and J ends lost 5 bases and 6 bases respectively, with 18 bases between them. This CDR3 has 15 amino acids. CDR3 nucleotide sequence: TGTGCCAGTAGTTACCTCGGCCCAGGGACCGATACGCAGTATTTT. This codes for CASSYLGPGTDTQYF.

Concerning this clonotype itself: Because the CDR3 is missing its conserved closing phenylalanine or tryptophan, this is likely a read error. The chain employs TRBV12-5 and TRBJ2-2; D not resolved. Trimming removed 3 bases from V and 3 bases from J, with 2 bases in between. Per the germline V gene, CDR1 is LGHNT and CDR2 is FRNRAP. The CDR3 has 12 residues. CDR3 amino acids: CASGFHTGELFL. CDR3 nucleotide sequence: TGTGCTAGTGGTTTTCACACCGGGGAGCTGTTTCTT.

This clonotype was picked up many times. The CDR3 loop is CASSLRQGGYEQYF. As DNA, the CDR3 is TGTGCCAGCAGTTTACGACAGGGGGGCTACGAGCAGTACTTC. V is TRBV27 and J is TRBJ2-7, with 9 nucleotides matching TRBD1. The CDR3 totals 14 residues. With 2 bases clipped from V and 3 bases from J, the junction kept 2 bases outside the gene matches. Germline CDR1 reads MNHEY; CDR2 reads SMNVEV (reference sequence).

The chain carries TRBV7-3 and TRBJ2-5; TRBD1 matches 7 bases. V shed 9 bases, J shed 4 bases, and the junction held 8 bases outside the gene matches. CDR1 SGHTA and CDR2 FQGTGA come from the germline V gene. CDR3 size: 13 residues. The chain's CDR3 is CARSPWTGETQYF. The CDR3 nucleotides read TGTGCCAGAAGCCCCTGGACAGGAGAGACCCAGTACTTC.

As for this clonotype: A read error is possible here, since a much larger clone lies one base away. Here the CDR3 DNA reads TGTGCCACCGGCAGGCAGGGGTATGACACTGAAGCTTTCTTT. Translation: CATGRQGYDTEAFF. The rearrangement uses TRBV15 and TRBJ1-1, with D maybe TRBD1 (6 bases). The CDR3 has 14 amino acids. CDR1 and CDR2 (germline): LNHNV, YYDKDF (reference sequence).

This clonotype was observed at least ten times. This sequence joins TRBV20-1 and TRBJ1-4, with D possibly being TRBD1 (5 bases). This CDR3 comprises 13 residues. Trimming left V 3 bases short and J 7 bases short, with 12 bases between. Germline CDR1 DFQATT, CDR2 SNEGSKA (reference sequence). The CDR3 DNA follows: TGCAGTGCTAGGGGGCAGGCTGGTGAAAAACTGTTTTTT. Its protein product is CSARGQAGEKLFF.